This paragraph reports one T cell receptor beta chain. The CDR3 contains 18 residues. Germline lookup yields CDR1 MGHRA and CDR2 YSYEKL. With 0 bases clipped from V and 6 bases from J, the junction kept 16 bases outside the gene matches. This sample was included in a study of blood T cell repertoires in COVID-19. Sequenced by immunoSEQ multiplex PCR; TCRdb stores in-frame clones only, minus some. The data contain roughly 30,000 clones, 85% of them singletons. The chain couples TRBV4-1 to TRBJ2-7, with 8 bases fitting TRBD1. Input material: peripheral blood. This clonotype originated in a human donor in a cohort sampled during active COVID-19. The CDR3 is CASSQDRVGSRTGSEQYF. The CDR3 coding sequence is TGCGCCAGCAGCCAAGATAGGGTGGGATCGCGGACAGGGAGCGAGCAGTACTTC.